This T cell receptor (beta chain) was found in a study of blood T cells in healthy people across ages. Germline V lookup: CDR1 MDHEN, CDR2 SYDVKM. There are 16 residues in the CDR3. V was trimmed by 5 bases and J by 2 bases, leaving 19 bases between them. Next came a second PCR, run for about 7 to 11 cycles, which used a sample-barcoded 5' primer along with a J-beta primer mix. In TCRdb, the 5' RACE reads were re-called with MiXCR into one record per CDR3 protein. The sample includes over a million distinct CDR3 sequences, 40% to 50% of them seen just once. Points from the study as a whole: Per-million-T-cell TCR beta diversity fell roughly linearly with age. Aged donors had fewer naive CD4+ cells and lower diversity than long-lived donors. PBMCs that were unsorted prevented a conclusive naive versus antigen-experienced comparison.

In the case of this clonotype: What it binds is not known.

Every participating donor contributed about 10 milliliters of peripheral blood through a draw. The sequence came from a woman between 55 and 75 years old in good health. The chain combines TRBV28 with TRBJ2-7, with a possible D match to TRBD1 (6 bases). What was sequenced was blood. The CDR3 loop is CASSLPGQPSPYEQYF. CDR3 DNA: TGTGCCAGCAGTCTACCGGGACAACCTTCTCCCTACGAGCAGTACTTC.